These T cell receptor beta chains were read from a single sample in a study of blood T cell repertoires in COVID-19. The table came from immunoSEQ multiplex PCR; TCRdb's copy has only in-frame clones and leaves some out. The sample holds roughly 320,000 clones, about 90% seen once. The sequencing sample was made of peripheral blood. The receptors originated from a woman aged 25 to 39 with COVID-19, enrolled during active disease. Both conserved end residues are part of each CDR3. Fields, in order: clone size, J gene, V gene, D gene, CDR3 protein, CDR3 DNA. D genes are given only for firm matches. The listing skips clone size in some rows; elsewhere it reads once, few, many or a size class.

abundance: .
j_gene: TRBJ1-2
v_gene: TRBV19
d_gene: .
CDR3aa: CASSNQNGYGYTF
CDR3nt: TGTGCCAGTAGTAATCAAAACGGCTATGGCTACACCTTC

abundance: .
j_gene: TRBJ1-2
v_gene: TRBV2
d_gene: TRBD1
CDR3aa: CASREDRNYGYTF
CDR3nt: TGTGCCAGCAGGGAGGACAGGAACTATGGCTACACCTTC

abundance: .
j_gene: TRBJ1-1
v_gene: TRBV19
d_gene: .
CDR3aa: CASSKQGTQDIVTEAFF
CDR3nt: TGTGCCAGTAGTAAACAGGGCACCCAAGATATTGTCACTGAAGCTTTCTTT

abundance: .
j_gene: TRBJ2-3
v_gene: TRBV6-1
d_gene: .
CDR3aa: CASSEGRYFTDTQYF
CDR3nt: TGTGCCAGCAGTGAAGGTAGATACTTCACAGATACGCAGTATTTT

abundance: .
j_gene: TRBJ1-1
v_gene: TRBV18
d_gene: .
CDR3aa: CASSPVTANTEAFF
CDR3nt: TGTGCCAGCTCACCAGTGACAGCGAACACTGAAGCTTTCTTT

abundance: few
j_gene: TRBJ1-3
v_gene: TRBV7-2
d_gene: .
CDR3aa: CASSLVAPNTIYF
CDR3nt: TGTGCCAGCAGCTTAGTGGCCCCCAACACCATATATTTT

abundance: .
j_gene: TRBJ1-1
v_gene: TRBV18
d_gene: .
CDR3aa: CASSRDTTGTEAFF
CDR3nt: TGTGCCAGCTCAAGGGACACGACGGGGACTGAAGCTTTCTTT

abundance: .
j_gene: TRBJ1-2
v_gene: TRBV5-1
d_gene: TRBD1
CDR3aa: CASSPGQGFYGYTF
CDR3nt: TGCGCCAGCAGCCCGGGACAGGGTTTTTATGGCTACACCTTC

abundance: .
j_gene: TRBJ1-1
v_gene: TRBV27
d_gene: TRBD1
CDR3aa: CASSDTQGTYTNTEAFF
CDR3nt: TGTGCCAGCAGTGACACACAGGGGACCTATACGAACACTGAAGCTTTCTTT

abundance: .
j_gene: TRBJ2-1
v_gene: TRBV19
d_gene: .
CDR3aa: CASSLGTPPSNEQFF
CDR3nt: TGTGCCAGTAGTCTCGGGACACCTCCGTCGAATGAGCAGTTCTTC

abundance: .
j_gene: TRBJ2-4
v_gene: TRBV27
d_gene: TRBD2
CDR3aa: CASSSRTSGGVGLIDIQYF
CDR3nt: TGTGCCAGCAGTAGCCGGACTAGCGGGGGGGTAGGATTGATTGACATTCAGTACTTC

abundance: once
j_gene: TRBJ2-3
v_gene: TRBV9
d_gene: TRBD1
CDR3aa: CASSGSGTGADTQYF
CDR3nt: TGTGCCAGCAGCGGATCCGGGACAGGTGCGGATACGCAGTATTTT

abundance: .
j_gene: TRBJ1-1
v_gene: TRBV18
d_gene: .
CDR3aa: CASSPTGTTEAFF
CDR3nt: TGTGCCAGCTCTCCCACAGGGACCACTGAAGCTTTCTTT